This TCR beta chain was found in a study of identifying expanded T cells in peripheral blood. General study results and limits: Roughly two-week clone count variance significantly increased as total template count grew.

As for this clone: Its target is not known.

Looked up from germline, CDR1 is MNHNS and CDR2 is SASEGT. The CDR3 covers 15 residues. Trimming removed 4 bases at V and 6 bases at J, with 19 bases between. No infections or other immune events were documented during collection. This table comes from immunoSEQ multiplex PCR, and its TCRdb copy is limited to in-frame clones, with some not included. Among some 130,000 clones listed, approximately 86% were seen once. Sample: blood. The clonotype originates from a person aged 18 to 69 in good health. This chain connects TRBV6-1 to TRBJ2-7; D is possibly TRBD1 or TRBD2 (5 bases each). The CDR3 DNA is TGTGCCAGCAGTGGGGCCCTGGTGGGGGTCGGCGAGCAGTACTTC. Protein product: CASSGALVGVGEQYF.